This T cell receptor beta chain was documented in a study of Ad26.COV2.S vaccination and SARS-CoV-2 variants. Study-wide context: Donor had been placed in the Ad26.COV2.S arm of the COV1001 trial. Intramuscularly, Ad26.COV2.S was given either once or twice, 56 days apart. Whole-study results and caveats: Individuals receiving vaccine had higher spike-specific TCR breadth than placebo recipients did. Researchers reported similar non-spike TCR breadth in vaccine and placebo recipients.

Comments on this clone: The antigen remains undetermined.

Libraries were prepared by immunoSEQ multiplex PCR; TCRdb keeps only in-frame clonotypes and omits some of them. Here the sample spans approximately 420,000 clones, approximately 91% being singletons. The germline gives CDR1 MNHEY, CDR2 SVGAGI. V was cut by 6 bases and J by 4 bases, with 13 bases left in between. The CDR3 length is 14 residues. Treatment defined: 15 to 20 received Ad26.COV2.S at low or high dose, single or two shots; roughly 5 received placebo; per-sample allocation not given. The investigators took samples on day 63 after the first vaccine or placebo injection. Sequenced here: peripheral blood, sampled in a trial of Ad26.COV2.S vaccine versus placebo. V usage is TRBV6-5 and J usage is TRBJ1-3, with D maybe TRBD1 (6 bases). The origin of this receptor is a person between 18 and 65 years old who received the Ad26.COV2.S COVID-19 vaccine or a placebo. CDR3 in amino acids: CASRATGSGNTIYF. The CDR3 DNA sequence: TGTGCCAGCAGGGCTACAGGGTCCGGAAACACCATATATTTT.